The TCR beta chain under discussion was sequenced for a study of T cells in Graves' hyperthyroidism and ophthalmopathy. The count of this clonotype is one. Its antigen is not identified. General study results and limits: Most thyroid clonotypes with frequency above 0.001 were detected in blood. Before onset, by a median of approximately 6.2 months, the model predicted ophthalmopathy.

Researchers took RNA transcripts and amplified the TCR beta CDR3 regions from them. Researchers ran a first-round RT-PCR on the TCR CDR3 using the HTBI primer set. TCRdb analysed the multiplex PCR reads with MiXCR anew, one entry per CDR3 protein. In the table there are approximately 700,000 distinct CDR3 sequences, over 40% of which are singletons. The germline V and J ends were trimmed by 0 bases and 4 bases, with 21 bases remaining between them. The CDR3 totals 17 residues. Germline CDR1 is DFQATT and CDR2 is SNEGSKA (reference sequence). The V gene is TRBV20-1, the J gene TRBJ1-2; D remains unclear. Sequenced material: peripheral blood or thyroid tissue (not recorded which). The receptor's source is an adult man with Graves' disease, either hyperthyroidism or ophthalmopathy (not recorded which). Here the CDR3 reads CSARDRVVLGGSYGYTF. In DNA form, the CDR3 reads TGCAGTGCTAGAGATAGGGTGGTCTTAGGAGGGAGCTATGGCTACACCTTC.